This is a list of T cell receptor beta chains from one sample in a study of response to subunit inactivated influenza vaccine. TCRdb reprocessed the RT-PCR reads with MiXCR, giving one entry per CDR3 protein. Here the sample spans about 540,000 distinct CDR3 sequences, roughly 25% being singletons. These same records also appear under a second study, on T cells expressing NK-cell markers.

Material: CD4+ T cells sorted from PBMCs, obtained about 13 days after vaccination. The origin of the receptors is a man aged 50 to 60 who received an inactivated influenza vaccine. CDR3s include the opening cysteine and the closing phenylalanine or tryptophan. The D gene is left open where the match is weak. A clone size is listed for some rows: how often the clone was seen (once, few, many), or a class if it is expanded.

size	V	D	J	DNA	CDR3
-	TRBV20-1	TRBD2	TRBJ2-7	TGCAGTGCTGGCGGTCTAGCGGGGTTGTTTTCCGAGCAGTACTTC	CSAGGLAGLFSEQYF
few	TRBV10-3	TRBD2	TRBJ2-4	TGTGCCATCAGTGGGGCAACTAGCGGGAGGGCCGTCGGAAACATTCAGTACTTC	CAISGATSGRAVGNIQYF
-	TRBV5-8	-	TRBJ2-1	TGTGCCAGCAGCCCCGGTGGGGGCCCCTACAATGAGCAGTTCTTC	CASSPGGGPYNEQFF
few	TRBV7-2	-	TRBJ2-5	TGTGCCAGCAGCCCGGACTGGAGCCAAGAGACCCAGTACTTC	CASSPDWSQETQYF
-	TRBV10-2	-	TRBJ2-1	TGCGCCAGCAGTGGACCAGGGGTGAGCTCCTACAATGAGCAGTTCTTC	CASSGPGVSSYNEQFF
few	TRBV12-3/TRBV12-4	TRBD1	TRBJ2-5	TGTGCCAGCAGTACCGCGGACAGGGCGACCCAGTACTTC	CASSTADRATQYF
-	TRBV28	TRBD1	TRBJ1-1	TGTGCCAGCAGTTTAGTGGGGGCAGGGGGAGCTTTCTTT	CASSLVGAGGAFF
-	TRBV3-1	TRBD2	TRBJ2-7	TGTGCCAGCAGCCAAGTTTCCGGGGTCGGGGTGAATAGCGGGAGACGCGAGCAGTACTTC	CASSQVSGVGVNSGRREQYF
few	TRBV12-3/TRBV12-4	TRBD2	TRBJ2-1	TGTGCCAGCAGACCCAGCGGGATGAATTCCTACAATGAGCAGTTCTTC	CASRPSGMNSYNEQFF
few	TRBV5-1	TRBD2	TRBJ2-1	TGCGCCAGCAGCTTGACTCTGCGGACTAGCGGGGGGTACAATGAGCAGTTCTTC	CASSLTLRTSGGYNEQFF
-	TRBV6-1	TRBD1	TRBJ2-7	TGTGCCAGCACCACGATCGGGACAGGGTCCGAGCAGTACTTC	CASTTIGTGSEQYF
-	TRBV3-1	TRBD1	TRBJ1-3	TGTGCCAGCAGCCAACGGGGACAGGCAGACGGAAACACCATATATTTT	CASSQRGQADGNTIYF
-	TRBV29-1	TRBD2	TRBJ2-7	TGCAGCGTTGGGGGGACTAGTAACGAGCAGTACTTC	CSVGGTSNEQYF
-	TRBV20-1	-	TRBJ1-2	TGCAGTGCGCTCAACCGGGACTCAAATAAGGGGACCTATGGCTACACCTTC	CSALNRDSNKGTYGYTF
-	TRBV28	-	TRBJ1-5	TGTGCCAGCAGTTCGACAGCATATCAGCCCCAGCATTTT	CASSSTAYQPQHF
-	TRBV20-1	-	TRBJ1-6	TGCAGTGCTAGTGTTCCGGGCTATAGGAGCTCCTATAATTCACCCCTCCACTTT	CSASVPGYRSSYNSPLHF
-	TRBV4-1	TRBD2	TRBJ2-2	TGCGCCAGCAGCCAGGAGAGGGGACTACCTTTAACCGGGGAGCTGTTTTTT	CASSQERGLPLTGELFF
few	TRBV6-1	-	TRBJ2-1	TGTGCCAGCAGCCCCAGGGCCCCAACCGGGTACAATGAGCAGTTCTTC	CASSPRAPTGYNEQFF
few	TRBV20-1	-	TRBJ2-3	TGCAGTGCCAGGCCGGCCATGGCTCCCACAGATACGCAGTATTTT	CSARPAMAPTDTQYF
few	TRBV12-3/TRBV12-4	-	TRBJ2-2	TGTGCCAGCAGTATTACAGGGATCGGGGAGCTGTTTTTT	CASSITGIGELFF
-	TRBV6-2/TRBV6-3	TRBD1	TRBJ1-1	TGTGCCAGCAGTTACTCGACAGGGAGCACTGAAGCTTTCTTT	CASSYSTGSTEAFF
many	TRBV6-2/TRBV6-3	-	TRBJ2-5	TGTGCCAGCAAACTTAGGGAGGAGACCCAGTACTTC	CASKLREETQYF
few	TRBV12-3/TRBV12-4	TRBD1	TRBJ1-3	TGTGCCAGCAGGGGGACAGGGCAGAGCTCTGGAAACACCATATATTTT	CASRGTGQSSGNTIYF
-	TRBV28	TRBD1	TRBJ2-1	TGTGCCAGCAGTGTGACAGGGTCGTTTCCCCGCAATGAGCAGTTCTTC	CASSVTGSFPRNEQFF
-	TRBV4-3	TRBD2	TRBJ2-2	TGCGCCAGCAGCCAAGAGTGGGGACTAGCGGGCAACACCGGGGAGCTGTTTTTT	CASSQEWGLAGNTGELFF
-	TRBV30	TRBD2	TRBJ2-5	TGTGCCTGGAGAGGGATCGGACTAGCGGGGGAGGCCCGTCAGACCCAGTACTTC	CAWRGIGLAGEARQTQYF
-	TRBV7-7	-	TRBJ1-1	TGTGCCAGCAGCGAGCCGGAGGGAGACACTGAAGCTTTCTTT	CASSEPEGDTEAFF
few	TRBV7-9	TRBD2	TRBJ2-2	TGTGCCAGCAGAAAGGGACTAGCGGGAGTTACCGGGGAGCTGTTTTTT	CASRKGLAGVTGELFF
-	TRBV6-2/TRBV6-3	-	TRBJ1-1	TGTGCCAGCAGTTACTCTCCCCCAGGGGAGGAGACTGAAGCTTTCTTT	CASSYSPPGEETEAFF
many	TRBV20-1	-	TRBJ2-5	TGCAGTGCTAGAGATGGGAACAGGTACCAAGAGACCCAGTACTTC	CSARDGNRYQETQYF
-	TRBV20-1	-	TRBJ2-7	TGCAGTGCTAGAGTGGGGGCCCTCTACGAGCAGTACTTC	CSARVGALYEQYF
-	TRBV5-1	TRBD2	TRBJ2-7	TGCGCCAGCAGCTCAGCTAGCGGGAGACCCTTCTCCTACGAGCAGTACTTC	CASSSASGRPFSYEQYF